This entry lists 8 T cell receptor beta chains sequenced from one sample in a study of monozygotic twins with inflammatory bowel disease. TCRdb reanalyzed the 5' RACE reads, giving one entry per CDR3 protein sequence and no DNA. The sample totals fewer than 200,000 distinct CDR3 sequences. Material for sequencing was blood. These receptors came from a human donor with ulcerative colitis or Crohn's disease, or a healthy co-twin of an affected twin (not recorded which).

The genes are TRBV20-1 and TRBJ2-7; the D gene TCRdb calls, TRBD1, cannot be checked with no DNA. The germline CDR1 and CDR2 sequences are DFQATT and SNEGSKA (reference sequence). The CDR3 is 12 amino acids. This CDR3 is CSARWAGDEQYF.

The rearrangement links TRBV27 to TRBJ1-5. This CDR3 is 13 amino acids long. Per germline, CDR1 MNHEY and CDR2 SMNVEV (reference sequence). Here the CDR3 reads CASSTTGNQPQHF.

This sequence joins TRBV7-2 and TRBJ1-1. CDR3 length equals 15 residues. Germline lookup yields CDR1 SGHTA and CDR2 FQGNSA. Here the CDR3 reads CASSLGGGGGTEAFF. The variable domain in full, completed from reference TRBV7-2 and TRBJ1-1, reads GAGVSQSPSNKVTEKGKDVELRCDPISGHTALYWYRQSLGQGLEFLIYFQGNSAPDKSGLPSDRFSAERTGGSVSTLTIQRTQQEDSAVYLCASSLGGGGGTEAFFGQGTRLTVV.

This chain connects TRBV20-1 to TRBJ2-3; TCRdb designates TRBD2, a call that cannot be tested without DNA. In germline, CDR1 is DFQATT, CDR2 SNEGSKA (reference sequence). The CDR3 extends over 14 amino acids. CDR3 loop: CSGKPGRAIDTQYF.

V is TRBV6-2 or TRBV6-3 and J is TRBJ1-5; the D gene TCRdb calls, TRBD1, cannot be checked with no DNA. The CDR3 extends over 13 amino acids. Germline V gene data show CDR1 as MNHEY and CDR2 as SVGEGT. This chain's CDR3 is CASTRQGLQPQHF.

The chain combines TRBV5-1 with TRBJ1-1; without DNA, the TCRdb call of TRBD1 cannot be checked. Per germline, CDR1 SGHRS and CDR2 YFSETQ. The CDR3 sequence is 13 residues long. CDR3: CASGTQLDTEAFF.

CDR3 sequence reads: CASSYGRGLVRELFF. The chain combines TRBV6-5 with TRBJ2-2. This CDR3 spans 15 amino acids. Germline V gene data show CDR1 as MNHEY and CDR2 as SVGAGI.

The chain carries TRBV12-3 or TRBV12-4 and TRBJ2-1; TCRdb lists TRBD1, though no DNA is available to test this call. The length of the CDR3 is 15 residues. This CDR3 reads CASSHEGQVVNEQFF.